This TCR beta chain emerged from a study of T cell repertoires in cytomegalovirus infection. Study as a whole: CMV epitopes in the study were HLA-C-restricted (recently identified) and HLA-B-restricted (well studied). Indications of both CMV infection and matching HLA type were provided by public TCR beta signatures. Findings of the study overall: HLA-C-restricted CMV clonotypes gave the most frequent clonotype in two of eight donors. Cumulative public TCR beta family frequency identified CMV carriers with the relevant HLA.

Germline CDR1 is SGHTA and CDR2 is FQGNSA. V lost 5 bases to trimming and J lost 0 bases; unmatched junction nucleotides: 14. This CDR3 has 18 residues. A remark on this clonotype: As yet, its antigen is unknown.

TCRdb analysed the reads with MiXCR anew, one entry per CDR3 protein. The data hold under 200,000 distinct CDR3 sequences, with about 20% observed a single time. The sequencing here drew on CD8+ T cells from cultured PBMCs, taken from culture after CMV antigen stimulation. The clonotype was recovered from a human donor in good health (CMV status not recorded). Some clones in this sample may be carry-over from other donors' samples. The chain employs TRBV7-2 and TRBJ2-5, with TRBD2 matching 8 bases. CDR3 protein: CASSQSQDSGADQETQYF. As DNA, the CDR3 is TGTGCCAGCAGCCAAAGTCAGGATAGCGGGGCGGACCAAGAGACCCAGTACTTC.